This entry lists 27 T cell receptor beta chains sequenced from one sample in a study of vaccination and CD4 T cells after COVID-19. Treatment in this sample: roughly ten-day PBMC culture with coronavirus spike peptide pools or control peptides (ViraFEST assay). The antigens for these receptors are not known. The Oncomine TCR Beta short-read assay sequenced DNA from cultured CD4+ T cells. One entry per CDR3 protein, called by TCRdb with MiXCR from the PCR reads. Here the sample spans about 20,000 distinct CDR3 sequences, approximately 48% being singletons. Sequenced material: CD4+ T cells from blood, cultured in vitro. These receptors all stem from a human donor who had recovered from COVID-19.

The chain joins TRBV19 to TRBJ2-5; D possibly uses TRBD1 or TRBD2 (6 bases each). The CDR3 sequence is 13 residues long. The germline V and J ends were trimmed by 11 bases and 4 bases, with 17 bases remaining between them. CDR1 and CDR2 from the germline V gene are LNHDA and SQIVND (reference sequence). The CDR3, as DNA: TGTGCCGCCGGAGGGGGGTTCGGAGAGACCCAGTACTTC. Its protein product is CAAGGGFGETQYF.

This clonotype is a singleton in its sample. The V call is TRBV6-2 or TRBV6-3, the J call TRBJ2-1; TRBD2 agrees at 9 bases. V shed 7 bases, J shed 0 bases, and the junction held 4 bases outside the gene matches. CDR1 and CDR2 from the germline V gene are MNHEY and SVGEGT. This CDR3 spans 15 amino acids. CDR3 nucleotide sequence: TGTGCCAGCATCGATAGCGGGAGCTCCTACAATGAGCAGTTCTTC. This encodes CASIDSGSSYNEQFF.

This clonotype was counted only a few times. The J gene is TRBJ1-6, the V gene TRBV6-5; 9 bases map to TRBD1. The CDR3 loop spans 15 amino acids. V lost 4 bases, J lost 7 bases, and 5 bases stayed unmatched. In germline, CDR1 is MNHEY, CDR2 SVGAGI. CDR3: CASSWEGQGNSPLHF. As DNA, the CDR3 is TGTGCCAGCAGTTGGGAGGGACAGGGAAATTCACCCCTCCACTTT.

This clonotype appeared a few times. The genes are TRBV6-2 or TRBV6-3 and TRBJ1-5; D is uncertain. In germline, CDR1 is MNHEY, CDR2 SVGEGT. Trimming shortened V by 0 bases and J by 0 bases, and 9 bases separated the two germline ends. The CDR3 sequence is 16 residues long. The CDR3 nucleotides are TGTGCCAGCAGTTACTCGTTCAGGTTTAGCAATCAGCCCCAGCATTTT. Residues: CASSYSFRFSNQPQHF.

This clonotype has just a few counts. The gene calls are TRBV7-3 and TRBJ1-1; 11 bases are shared with TRBD1. The V segment lost 2 bases and the J segment 6 bases; nucleotides outside the gene matches: 2. The CDR3 is 14 residues long. CDR1 SGHTA and CDR2 FQGTGA come from the germline V gene. The CDR3 DNA reads TGTGCCAGCAGCTTATGGGGACAGGGGGCTGAAGCTTTCTTT. It encodes CASSLWGQGAEAFF.

This clonotype was counted only a few times. This chain links TRBV2 with TRBJ2-7; 9 nucleotides align to TRBD2. The ends lost 7 bases at V and 7 bases at J; junction bases unmatched: 11. Germline lookup yields CDR1 SNHLY and CDR2 FYNNEI. This CDR3 comprises 14 residues. This CDR3 is CASKSGGRADEQYF. CDR3 in DNA: TGTGCCAGCAAGTCCGGCGGGAGGGCCGATGAGCAGTACTTC.

The rearrangement links TRBV19 to TRBJ2-5; 7 bases match TRBD1. J was trimmed by 1 base and V by 6 bases; bases with no gene match: 8. The CDR3 contains 15 residues. Germline V gene lookup returns CDR1 LNHDA and CDR2 SQIVND (reference sequence). CDR3 protein: CASRTRGQLQETQYF. The CDR3 bases are TGTGCCAGTAGGACCCGGGGACAGCTCCAAGAGACCCAGTACTTC. The full variable domain, completed using reference TRBV19 and TRBJ2-5, is DGGITQSPKYLFRKEGQNVTLSCEQNLNHDAMYWYRQDPGQGLRLIYYSQIVNDFQKGDIAEGYSVSREKKESFPLTVTSAQKNPTAFYLCASRTRGQLQETQYFGPGTRLLVL.

The gene calls are TRBV2 and TRBJ1-1; 9 nucleotides agree with TRBD1. The CDR3 is made up of 14 amino acids. V lost 9 bases and J lost 1; bases outside the gene matches: 6. Germline CDR1 is SNHLY and CDR2 is FYNNEI. DNA of the CDR3: TGTGCCAGGCAGACACAGGGGGCGAACACTGAAGCTTTCTTT. Translation gives CARQTQGANTEAFF.

Only a few counts were recorded for this clonotype. The rearrangement links TRBV6-4 to TRBJ2-3; 12 bases are a match to TRBD2. The CDR3 has 16 amino acids. Unmatched junction bases numbered 13, after V lost 8 bases and J lost 7 bases. CDR1 is MRHNA, CDR2 SNTAGT, per germline. The CDR3 DNA is TGTGCCAGCGGCAAGACTAGCGGGAGCCCGTTTTATACGCAGTATTTT. Its protein product is CASGKTSGSPFYTQYF.

This chain links TRBV7-2 with TRBJ1-2, with unresolved D. Germline CDR1 is SGHTA and CDR2 is FQGNSA. V shed 3 bases and J shed 0 bases, with 14 bases lying between them. The CDR3 contains 16 residues. This CDR3 is CASSLVGITSNYGYTF. For the CDR3, the DNA is TGTGCCAGCAGCTTGGTTGGCATCACATCTAACTATGGCTACACCTTC.

This chain joins TRBV20-1 and TRBJ2-3; 7 bases are a match to TRBD1. Germline V gene sequence: CDR1 DFQATT, CDR2 SNEGSKA (reference sequence). This CDR3 has 15 residues. With 0 bases clipped from V and 3 bases from J, the junction kept 6 bases outside the gene matches. This CDR3 reads CSARDLRGQTDTQYF. The CDR3 nucleotides read TGCAGTGCTAGAGATCTAAGGGGGCAGACAGATACGCAGTATTTT.

This chain uses TRBV12-3 or TRBV12-4 with TRBJ2-1; D gene uncertain. Trimming removed 7 bases from V and 2 bases from J, with 18 bases in between. The CDR3 length is 16 residues. CDR3 in DNA: TGTGCCAGCACCCCTCCGGCGGCTCCTACCTACAATGAGCAGTTCTTC. Its protein is CASTPPAAPTYNEQFF.

The chain has TRBV5-5 and TRBJ1-1; D is uncertain. The CDR3 has 11 amino acids. V lost 3 bases and J 9 bases, leaving 9 bases between the germline ends. Looked up from germline, CDR1 is SGHKS and CDR2 is YYEKEE (reference sequence). CDR3 region: CASSSGYQAFF. The CDR3 DNA reads as TGTGCCAGCAGCTCTGGTTATCAAGCTTTCTTT.

On this clonotype itself: A read error may account for a junction end that differs from germline. The rearrangement joins TRBV19 to TRBJ1-2, with a weak D call TRBD1 (5 bases). Germline loops: CDR1 LNHDA, CDR2 SQIVND (reference sequence). The length of the CDR3 is 11 residues. CDR3 nucleotides: TGTGCCAGTAGTCTGGGCAGGGCCAATTACTTC. Translation: CASSLGRANYF.

The J gene is TRBJ1-4, the V gene TRBV30; 7 nucleotides match TRBD1. CDR3 length: 12 amino acids. Germline lookup yields CDR1 GTSNPN and CDR2 SVGIG (reference sequence). J was trimmed by 6 bases and V by 7 bases; bases with no gene match: 5. The CDR3 bases are TGTGCCTCAACAGGGGAGCATGAAAAACTGTTTTTT. This sequence encodes CASTGEHEKLFF.

The chain links TRBV11-3 to TRBJ1-5; D is undetermined. The CDR3 is made up of 13 amino acids. Trimming pared 0 bases from V and 2 bases from J, leaving 2 bases between. Germline values: CDR1 SGHNT, CDR2 YENEEA. CDR3 in amino acids: CASSLDGNQPQHF. The DNA for the CDR3 is TGTGCCAGCAGCTTAGATGGCAATCAGCCCCAGCATTTT.

The chain has TRBV20-1 and TRBJ1-1; D gene ambiguous. CDR3 length: 14 residues. V lost 0 bases, J lost 2 bases, and 10 bases lay in between. Germline V gene data show CDR1 as DFQATT and CDR2 as SNEGSKA (reference sequence). DNA for the CDR3: TGCAGTGCTAGAGATCCTCGGGCCAACACTGAAGCTTTCTTT. This encodes CSARDPRANTEAFF.

The rearrangement joins TRBV28 to TRBJ1-4; D might be TRBD1 (6 bases). The CDR3 loop spans 15 amino acids. Germline-derived CDR1 and CDR2 are MDHEN and SYDVKM. V was shortened by 6 bases and J by 4 bases, with 15 bases between the two germline ends. The CDR3, as DNA: TGTGCCAGCAGCGGGGCAGGGGTTTATAATGAAAAACTGTTTTTT. As protein: CASSGAGVYNEKLFF.

V gene TRBV11-2 combines with J gene TRBJ1-1; D not certain. The germline gives CDR1 SGHAT, CDR2 FQNNGV. The CDR3 loop spans 13 amino acids. V lost 0 bases, J lost 4 bases, and 6 bases lay in between. CDR3 amino acids: CASSLERRTEAFF. The CDR3 coding sequence is TGTGCCAGCAGCTTAGAAAGGCGCACTGAAGCTTTCTTT.

This clonotype was seen more than once but under ten times. V gene TRBV24-1 combines with J gene TRBJ1-5; 8 nucleotides align to TRBD1. This CDR3 has 14 amino acids. V was clipped by 7 bases and J by 7 bases; unmatched bases: 8. Per the germline V gene, CDR1 is KGHDR and CDR2 is SFDVKD. This CDR3 reads CATSPGQGGQPQHF. Written as DNA, the CDR3 is TGTGCCACCAGCCCTGGACAGGGCGGACAGCCCCAGCATTTT.

The rearrangement uses TRBV5-1 and TRBJ2-7; 10 positions match TRBD2. J was trimmed by 5 bases and V by 2 bases; bases with no gene match: 4. CDR1 is SGHRS, CDR2 YFSETQ, per germline. The CDR3 extends over 14 amino acids. For the CDR3, the DNA is TGCGCCAGCAGCTTTGGGACTAGCGACGACGAGCAGTACTTC. Translated: CASSFGTSDDEQYF.

J is TRBJ2-1 and V is TRBV11-3, with D possibly being TRBD2 (6 bases). Germline values: CDR1 SGHNT, CDR2 YENEEA. This CDR3 contains 15 residues. V was trimmed by 7 bases and J by 0 bases, leaving 13 bases between them. Here the CDR3 reads CASNIGRSSYNEQFF. The CDR3 region has the DNA TGTGCCAGCAACATAGGGAGGAGCTCCTACAATGAGCAGTTCTTC.

This clonotype was seen more than once but under ten times. The chain is built from TRBV2 and TRBJ1-4; D gene uncertain. V lost 4 bases to trimming and J lost 2 bases, with 8 bases between them. Germline V gives CDR1 SNHLY, CDR2 FYNNEI. The length of the CDR3 is 14 residues. Here the CDR3 DNA reads TGTGCCAGCAGTGTAGGACGGACTAATGAAAAACTGTTTTTT. This sequence encodes CASSVGRTNEKLFF.

The J gene is TRBJ1-5, the V gene TRBV19; no firm D call. The germline V gene encodes CDR1 LNHDA and CDR2 SQIVND (reference sequence). V lost 5 bases and J lost 5, with 13 bases in between. The CDR3 contains 14 residues. CDR3: CASSSREPHQPQHF. As DNA, the CDR3 is TGTGCCAGTAGTTCGCGCGAACCCCATCAGCCCCAGCATTTT.

This clonotype was counted once. The rearrangement uses TRBV6-1 and TRBJ2-3; 9 bases line up with TRBD2. This CDR3 has 17 residues. CDR1 MNHNS and CDR2 SASEGT come from the germline V gene. With 0 bases clipped from V and 5 bases from J, the junction kept 9 bases outside the gene matches. The CDR3 DNA is TGTGCCAGCAGTGAAGCGTTTAGCGGGAGAAGAAGAGATACGCAGTATTTT. This encodes CASSEAFSGRRRDTQYF.

This clonotype was seen only a few times. The gene calls are TRBV6-1 and TRBJ2-2; D is unresolved. Germline V gene lookup returns CDR1 MNHNS and CDR2 SASEGT. This CDR3 comprises 13 residues. The germline V and J ends were trimmed by 4 bases and 0 bases, with 3 bases remaining between them. The CDR3 DNA sequence: TGTGCCAGCAGTGGAACGAACACCGGGGAGCTGTTTTTT. The encoded protein is CASSGTNTGELFF.

This clonotype was counted a few times. The chain recombines TRBV11-3 with TRBJ2-1; D is perhaps TRBD2 (5 bases). This CDR3 is 13 amino acids long. The germline CDR1 and CDR2 sequences are SGHNT and YENEEA. The germline V and J ends were trimmed by 6 bases and 7 bases, with 13 bases remaining between them. The CDR3 is CASSYGPGNEQFF. The CDR3 DNA reads as TGTGCCAGCAGTTACGGACCGGGAAATGAGCAGTTCTTC.